The sequence of this T cell receptor beta chain was determined in a study of CD8+CD57+ T cells in acquired aplastic anemia. Genomic DNA acted as the template from which TCR beta VDJ combination and CDR3 sequence profiling were carried out. MiXCR, applied by TCRdb to the reads, yields one record per CDR3 protein. The sample has about 270,000 distinct CDR3 sequences, about 80% seen once. Sequencing was done on patients that had shown CD8+CD57+ cell expansion by flow cytometry. Concerning this clonotype: This CDR3 is missing its conserved last phenylalanine or tryptophan, likely due to a read error.

The sequence came from a human donor with aplastic anemia. The sequencing input was sorted CD4+, CD8+, or CD8+CD57+ T cells (not recorded which) from PBMCs.

The CDR3: CASRMGDGEQNSPLHS. In nucleotides, the CDR3 is TGTGCCAGCAGAATGGGCGACGGTGAGCAGAATTCACCGCTCCACTCT. The V gene is TRBV7-3, the J gene TRBJ1-6; no clear D gene. This CDR3 contains 16 residues. Germline V CDR1 and CDR2: SGHTA, FQGTGA.